These 32 T cell receptor beta chains originate from one sample sequenced in a study of early T cells in non-severe SARS-CoV-2 infection. One entry per CDR3 protein, called by TCRdb with MiXCR from the 5' RACE reads. The sample carries about 70,000 distinct CDR3 sequences, around 12% recorded once. Here the sequenced sample was whole blood, taken at baseline. All receptors derive from an adult who was a healthcare worker with PCR-confirmed SARS-CoV-2 infection or an uninfected control (not recorded which). The donor label of this sample is uncertain.

The chain carries TRBV30 and TRBJ1-1, with D unresolved. Germline loops: CDR1 GTSNPN, CDR2 SVGIG (reference sequence). V lost 0 bases to trimming and J lost 1 base, with 9 bases between them. The length of the CDR3 is 14 residues. CDR3 amino acids: CAWSVVLGNTEAFF. For the CDR3, the DNA is TGTGCCTGGAGTGTAGTCCTGGGGAACACTGAAGCTTTCTTT. Looking up the rest from reference TRBV30 and TRBJ1-1 gives the full variable domain: SQTIHQWPATLVQPVGSPLSLECTVEGTSNPNLYWYRQAAGRGLQLLFYSVGIGQISSEVPQNLSASRPQDRQFILSSKKLLLSDSGFYLCAWSVVLGNTEAFFGQGTRLTVV.

This chain connects TRBV5-6 to TRBJ1-1; tentatively, D is TRBD1 (5 bases). CDR1 SGHDT and CDR2 YYEEEE come from the germline V gene. The CDR3 has 16 residues. The V gene lost 1 base and the J gene lost 1 base, with 14 bases spanning the gap. The CDR3 nucleotides read TGTGCCAGCAGCTTGTTGGGGGACGTTACGAACACTGAAGCTTTCTTT. It codes for CASSLLGDVTNTEAFF.

The CDR3 loop is CASRAPGQGSYGYTF. The DNA for the CDR3 is TGTGCCAGCCGGGCCCCGGGACAGGGGTCCTATGGCTACACCTTC. The rearrangement joins TRBV5-6 to TRBJ1-2, with 10 bases lining up with TRBD1. The CDR3 loop spans 15 amino acids. Germline values: CDR1 SGHDT, CDR2 YYEEEE. Unmatched junction bases numbered 10, after V lost 7 bases and J lost 4 bases.

This clonotype was found a few times. This chain links TRBV7-3 with TRBJ2-7; 7 nucleotides align to TRBD2. CDR3 size: 15 residues. V was clipped by 2 bases and J by 2 bases; unmatched bases: 6. Germline assignment: CDR1 SGHTA and CDR2 FQGTGA. CDR3 in amino acids: CASSLDGRGTYEQYF. The CDR3 region has the DNA TGTGCCAGCAGCTTAGATGGGAGGGGCACCTACGAGCAGTACTTC.

This clonotype was counted at least ten times. This sequence joins TRBV9 and TRBJ1-2; D is undetermined. The CDR3 extends over 13 amino acids. The V and J ends lost 2 bases and 2 bases respectively, with 7 bases between them. The germline V gene has CDR1 SGDLS and CDR2 YYNGEE. CDR3 coding DNA: TGTGCCAGCAGCGTGGAGGGAAACTATGGCTACACCTTC. It is translated as CASSVEGNYGYTF.

In this sample, this clonotype turned up many times. Given a much more abundant clone one base away, this may be a read error. The chain recombines TRBV20-1 with TRBJ1-3; 8 bases map to TRBD1. CDR1 and CDR2 (germline): DFQATT, SNEGSKA (reference sequence). The V segment lost 6 bases and the J segment 6 bases; nucleotides outside the gene matches: 10. The CDR3 is 14 amino acids. DNA of the CDR3: TGCAGTGCGCCAGGACAGGGTGCTGAAAACACCATATATTTT. This gives the protein CSAPGQGAENTIYF.

The table lists this clonotype with a few counts. This chain connects TRBV10-3 to TRBJ2-7, with D maybe TRBD2 (6 bases). The germline V gene has CDR1 ENHRY and CDR2 SYGVKD. This CDR3 is built from 13 residues. The V and J ends lost 7 bases and 3 bases respectively, with 13 bases between them. The CDR3 DNA reads TGTGCCATCACCGGCGGGGCAAACTACGAGCAGTACTTC. This gives the protein CAITGGANYEQYF.

At least ten counts were recorded for this clonotype. CDR3 protein: CAIGTDTQYF. The CDR3 DNA sequence: TGTGCCATTGGAACAGATACGCAGTATTTT. The chain recombines TRBV7-7 with TRBJ2-3; no firm D call. V lost 10 bases, J lost 3 bases, and 5 bases lay in between. The CDR3 is made up of 10 amino acids. Germline V CDR1 and CDR2: SSHAT, FNYEAQ (reference sequence). The full variable domain, rest sourced from reference TRBV7-7 and TRBJ2-3, is GAGVSQSPRYKVTKRGQDVTLRCDPISSHATLYWYQQALGQGPEFLTYFNYEAQPDKSGLPSDRFSAERPEGSISTLTIQRTEQRDSAMYRCAIGTDTQYFGPGTRLTVL.

With regard to this clonotype: This may stem from a read error, because a much larger clone lies one nucleotide away. In DNA form, the CDR3 reads TGTGCCAGCAACCAAGTTTTAGCCGGGACCCAGTACTTC. Amino acid sequence: CASNQVLAGTQYF. The chain has TRBV3-1 and TRBJ2-5, with no clear D. This CDR3 has 13 residues. CDR1 is LGHDT and CDR2 is YNNKEL in the germline V gene (reference sequence).

J is TRBJ1-1 and V is TRBV4-3, with D unresolved. Germline CDR1 is LGHNA and CDR2 is YSLEER. The ends were cut back, 4 bases at V and 2 bases at J, with 8 bases in the middle. This CDR3 has 13 residues. In nucleotides, the CDR3 is TGCGCCAGCAGCCGTATAAAAAACACTGAAGCTTTCTTT. Residues: CASSRIKNTEAFF.

Many counts were recorded for this clonotype. The V and J genes are TRBV4-3 and TRBJ1-4; no clear D gene. CDR1 and CDR2 from the germline V gene are LGHNA and YSLEER. The V and J ends lost 1 base and 0 bases respectively, with 6 bases between them. The CDR3 is 15 amino acids. The CDR3 reads CASSQGGPTNEKLFF. CDR3 in DNA: TGCGCCAGCAGCCAAGGCGGGCCAACTAATGAAAAACTGTTTTTT.

The J gene is TRBJ1-2, the V gene TRBV20-1; D perhaps matches TRBD1 (6 bases). Germline V gives CDR1 DFQATT, CDR2 SNEGSKA (reference sequence). V lost 6 bases to trimming and J lost 0 bases, with 20 bases between them. This CDR3 is built from 16 residues. DNA for the CDR3: TGCAGTGCCGCCGGATCGACGGGGGCCACTAACTATGGCTACACCTTC. Translation: CSAAGSTGATNYGYTF.

This chain uses TRBV10-3 with TRBJ1-1, with 7 bases identical to TRBD1. The CDR3 covers 16 residues. Trimming cost V 2 bases and J 0 bases; bases outside gene matches: 6. Germline loops: CDR1 ENHRY, CDR2 SYGVKD. The CDR3: CAISERRDSVNTEAFF. CDR3 bases: TGTGCCATCAGTGAGCGTAGGGACAGCGTGAACACTGAAGCTTTCTTT.

The table lists this clonotype with a few counts. The chain carries TRBV27 and TRBJ2-1; D is unclear. This CDR3 comprises 12 residues. Trimming removed 3 bases at V and 11 bases at J, with 11 bases between. Looked up from germline, CDR1 is MNHEY and CDR2 is SMNVEV (reference sequence). The CDR3 protein is CASSFDWNKQFF. CDR3 DNA: TGTGCCAGCAGTTTCGACTGGAACAAGCAGTTCTTC.

This clonotype was picked up a small number of times. The rearrangement links TRBV12-5 to TRBJ2-3; D uncertain. Germline V gene sequence: CDR1 LGHNT, CDR2 FRNRAP. V was shortened by 8 bases and J by 0 bases, with 12 bases between the two germline ends. This CDR3 has 14 amino acids. The CDR3 nucleotides read TGTGCTAGTTTTCCGGGTGCTAGCACAGATACGCAGTATTTT. Translation: CASFPGASTDTQYF.

The J gene is TRBJ1-5, the V gene TRBV5-1, with a tentative D call TRBD1 (6 bases). The CDR3 sequence is 14 residues long. CDR1 SGHRS and CDR2 YFSETQ come from the germline V gene. Trimming left V 4 bases short and J 3 bases short, with 11 bases between. CDR3: CASSNRVYNQPQHF. CDR3 DNA: TGCGCCAGCAGCAACAGGGTCTACAATCAGCCCCAGCATTTT.

Note on this clonotype: Since a much larger clone is just one base distant, this may be a read error. The chain uses TRBV7-6 and TRBJ2-5, with unresolved D. CDR1 is SGHVS and CDR2 is FNYEAQ in the germline V gene. The CDR3 spans 13 residues. V was cut by 8 bases and J by 2 bases, with 12 bases left in between. CDR3 coding DNA: TGTGCCAGCTCATCAAAGAGACAAGAGACCCAGTACTTC. It specifies CASSSKRQETQYF.

This clonotype came up a few times. The rearrangement joins TRBV9 to TRBJ2-3; 10 positions match TRBD2. This CDR3 is built from 17 residues. With V trimmed by 4 bases and J by 3 bases, 11 bases remained unmatched. Germline lookup yields CDR1 SGDLS and CDR2 YYNGEE. The chain's CDR3 is CASSPRTSGVGTDTQYF. CDR3 sequence (DNA): TGTGCCAGCAGCCCCCGGACTAGCGGAGTGGGAACAGATACGCAGTATTTT.

This clonotype appeared many times. The genes are TRBV9 and TRBJ2-7, with TRBD2 identical over 7 bases. CDR3 length: 15 amino acids. Germline assignment: CDR1 SGDLS and CDR2 YYNGEE. V shed 4 bases and J 3 bases; nucleotides not matched to a gene: 10. The CDR3 region is CASSPDPAGYYEQYF. CDR3 coding DNA: TGTGCCAGCAGCCCAGATCCAGCGGGGTACTACGAGCAGTACTTC.

The CDR3 is CASSQAKGQWYSPLHF. CDR3 nucleotides: TGCGCCAGCAGCCAAGCAAAAGGGCAGTGGTATTCACCCCTCCACTTT. The chain links TRBV4-3 to TRBJ1-6; D remains unclear. Germline V gives CDR1 LGHNA, CDR2 YSLEER. Trimming pared 1 base from V and 8 bases from J, leaving 15 bases between. The CDR3 is made up of 16 amino acids.

This sequence joins TRBV7-2 and TRBJ2-5, with D tentatively TRBD2 (6 bases). The CDR3 has 15 amino acids. CDR1 SGHTA and CDR2 FQGNSA come from the germline V gene. V lost 1 base and J 4 bases, leaving 13 bases between the germline ends. CDR3 sequence reads: CASSLEAGPGETQYF. CDR3 nucleotides: TGTGCCAGCAGCTTAGAGGCGGGGCCTGGAGAGACCCAGTACTTC.

As regards this clonotype: As the CDR3 is not closed by the conserved phenylalanine or tryptophan, this likely results from a read error. The J gene is TRBJ2-3, the V gene TRBV24-1; D is ambiguous. The CDR3 is made up of 13 amino acids. Germline CDR1 and CDR2: KGHDR and SFDVKD. The V and J ends lost 1 base and 3 bases respectively, with 4 bases between them. CDR3 nucleotides: TGTGCCACCAGTGATTTCGGGACAGATACGCAGTATTCT. It encodes CATSDFGTDTQYS.

This clonotype was picked up a small number of times. V is TRBV18 and J is TRBJ2-3, with 9 nucleotides matching TRBD2. In germline, CDR1 is KGHSH, CDR2 LQKENI. Trimming at V came to 3 bases and at J to 5 bases, leaving 6 bases not matched to a gene. The CDR3 is 15 residues long. The DNA of the CDR3 is TGTGCCAGCTCACCGTTAGCGGGAGTGAGAGATACGCAGTATTTT. As protein: CASSPLAGVRDTQYF.

The chain uses TRBV6-6 and TRBJ2-7, with 10 bases identical to TRBD2. Germline trimming cut 6 bases from V and 6 bases from J; bases unmatched to any gene: 8. The CDR3 has 14 residues. CDR1 MNHNY and CDR2 SVGAGI come from the germline V gene (reference sequence). This chain's CDR3 is CASRNIAGGGEQYF. CDR3 sequence (DNA): TGTGCCAGCAGGAACATAGCGGGGGGCGGCGAGCAGTACTTC.

The sample holds a few counts of this clonotype. The chain links TRBV20-1 to TRBJ1-5; the D is unclear. The CDR3 runs 15 residues. The V and J ends lost 3 bases and 1 base respectively, with 13 bases between them. Germline CDR1 DFQATT, CDR2 SNEGSKA (reference sequence). The CDR3 DNA follows: TGCAGTGCTAGGGCGGACGGAGGGAGCAATCAGCCCCAGCATTTT. Amino acid sequence: CSARADGGSNQPQHF.

This clonotype was seen at least ten times. The chain carries TRBV24-1 and TRBJ2-1; D is unclear. The CDR3 has 13 residues. Trimming left V 7 bases short and J 10 bases short, with 16 bases between. Looked up from germline, CDR1 is KGHDR and CDR2 is SFDVKD. CDR3 sequence: CATSPTNGREQFF. CDR3 nucleotide sequence: TGTGCCACCAGCCCTACCAACGGTCGGGAGCAGTTCTTC.

In this sample, this clonotype turned up many times. The chain combines TRBV7-9 with TRBJ1-5; no reliable D call. Per the germline V gene, CDR1 is SEHNR and CDR2 is FQNEAQ (reference sequence). This CDR3 is 10 amino acids long. V lost 11 bases, J lost 9 bases, and 11 bases lay in between. The CDR3 DNA reads TGTGCCCAGGACCCGCGGCCCCAGCATTTT. Its protein product is CAQDPRPQHF. Together with reference TRBV7-9 and TRBJ1-5, the CDR3 gives the full variable domain: DTGVSQNPRHKITKRGQNVTFRCDPISEHNRLYWYRQTLGQGPEFLTYFQNEAQLEKSRLLSDRFSAERPKGSFSTLEIQRTEQGDSAMYLCAQDPRPQHFGDGTRLSIL.

This clonotype is a singleton in its sample. V is TRBV2 and J is TRBJ1-2; D gene unclear. Germline values: CDR1 SNHLY, CDR2 FYNNEI. CDR3 size: 10 residues. V was shortened by 1 base and J by 7 bases, with 1 base between the two germline ends. The CDR3 reads CASSEVGYTF. DNA for the CDR3: TGTGCCAGCAGTGAAGTTGGCTACACCTTC. Looking up the rest from reference TRBV2 and TRBJ1-2 gives the full variable domain: EPEVTQTPSHQVTQMGQEVILRCVPISNHLYFYWYRQILGQKVEFLVSFYNNEISEKSEIFDDQFSVERPDGSNFTLKIRSTKLEDSAMYFCASSEVGYTFGSGTRLTVV.

The rearrangement uses TRBV9 and TRBJ2-7; weak D call: TRBD2 (5 bases). Germline-derived CDR1 and CDR2 are SGDLS and YYNGEE. The V end was cut by 0 bases, the J end by 6 bases, with 10 bases between. This CDR3 comprises 13 residues. CDR3 sequence: CASSVGGLGEQYF. CDR3 in DNA: TGTGCCAGCAGCGTAGGAGGGCTGGGCGAGCAGTACTTC.

The V gene is TRBV6-9, the J gene TRBJ1-1; TRBD1 matches at 7 bases. CDR1 is MNHGY, CDR2 SVAAGI, per germline. There are 16 residues in the CDR3. V was clipped by 6 bases and J by 1 base; unmatched bases: 11. DNA of the CDR3: TGTGCCAGCAGCCTACAGGGGAGAGGTCCGAACACTGAAGCTTTCTTT. This gives the protein CASSLQGRGPNTEAFF.

Many counts were recorded for this clonotype. CDR3 in DNA: TGCGCCAGCAGCTCCGCGACTGAGCAGTTCTTC. This codes for CASSSATEQFF. V gene TRBV5-1 combines with J gene TRBJ2-1; no definite D call. This CDR3 is built from 11 residues. V lost 3 bases to trimming and J lost 9 bases, with 7 bases between them. Germline values: CDR1 SGHRS, CDR2 YFSETQ.

The rearrangement links TRBV5-6 to TRBJ1-4; D not certain. V was clipped by 5 bases and J by 0 bases, with 11 bases between them. Germline CDR1 is SGHDT and CDR2 is YYEEEE. The CDR3 is made up of 15 amino acids. The CDR3 bases are TGTGCCAGCAGGCGGTGGGATACAACTAATGAAAAACTGTTTTTT. Translating it yields CASRRWDTTNEKLFF.